Following are 20 T cell receptor beta chains from one sample sequenced in a study of cytomegalovirus exposure and HLA in healthy donors. In the PCR, 60 Vbeta and 13 Jbeta primers were used. This table comes from immunoSEQ multiplex PCR, and its TCRdb copy is limited to in-frame clones, with some not included. Here the sample spans about 190,000 clones, more than 75% being singletons. Sequenced material: PBMCs. All receptors derive from a man younger than 40 in good health and CMV-seronegative.

V and J are TRBV19 and TRBJ2-7, with TRBD1 identical over 8 bases. Germline assignment: CDR1 LNHDA and CDR2 SQIVND (reference sequence). V shed 5 bases and J 4 bases; nucleotides not matched to a gene: 7. This CDR3 is 14 amino acids long. The CDR3 region is CASSPGTGRYEQYF. The CDR3 DNA sequence: TGTGCCAGTAGTCCTGGGACAGGAAGGTACGAGCAGTACTTC.

To note about this clone: A read error may account for a junction end that differs from germline. The chain carries TRBV6-1 and TRBJ2-7; 7 nucleotides match TRBD2. The germline V gene encodes CDR1 MNHNS and CDR2 SASEGT. The CDR3 covers 15 residues. CDR3 in DNA: TGTGCCAGCAGTAAAGCCAGCGGGATTACCTACGAGCAGTACTTC. Its protein is CASSKASGITYEQYF.

The chain couples TRBV18 to TRBJ2-7, with 9 bases that match TRBD1. The CDR3 extends over 15 amino acids. V trimming: 5 bases; J trimming: 4 bases; junction bases outside the gene matches: 9. Per the germline V gene, CDR1 is KGHSH and CDR2 is LQKENI. The DNA for the CDR3 is TGTGCCAGCTCAGTTCAACAGGGGGCGCTTTACGAGCAGTACTTC. Translating it yields CASSVQQGALYEQYF.

V gene TRBV5-5 combines with J gene TRBJ1-4; D unclear. This CDR3 region has 15 residues. Germline CDR1 is SGHKS and CDR2 is YYEKEE (reference sequence). V lost 2 bases and J lost 3, with 11 bases in between. CDR3 sequence: CASSLGGSPNEKLFF. DNA of the CDR3: TGTGCCAGCAGCTTAGGAGGATCCCCTAATGAAAAACTGTTTTTT.

The chain employs TRBV6-6 and TRBJ1-4, with 7 bases identical to TRBD1. The V gene's germline CDR1 is MNHNY and CDR2 SVGAGI (reference sequence). The J segment lost 5 bases and the V segment lost 7 bases, leaving 10 bases of the junction unmatched. The CDR3 runs 15 residues. The CDR3 nucleotides read TGTGCCAGCACGGTGGCAGGGGGGATGAATGAAAAACTGTTTTTT. This codes for CASTVAGGMNEKLFF.

This clone came up a few times. The chain carries TRBV15 and TRBJ2-1, with 7 bases matching TRBD2. The V gene end was trimmed by 7 bases and the J gene end by 6 bases; junction bases not matched to a gene: 6. Germline CDR1 is LNHNV and CDR2 is YYDKDF (reference sequence). The CDR3 sequence is 13 residues long. Written as DNA, the CDR3 is TGTGCCACCAATGGGCGGGAGTTCAATGAGCAGTTCTTC. It encodes CATNGREFNEQFF. Full variable domain (rest looked up from reference TRBV15 and TRBJ2-1): DAMVIQNPRYQVTQFGKPVTLSCSQTLNHNVMYWYQQKSSQAPKLLFHYYDKDFNNEADTPDNFQSRRPNTSFCFLDIRSPGLGDTAMYLCATNGREFNEQFFGPGTRLTVL.

V usage is TRBV11-2 and J usage is TRBJ2-5; tentatively, D is TRBD1 (6 bases). CDR1 is SGHAT, CDR2 FQNNGV, per germline. The ends were cut back, 1 base at V and 3 bases at J, with 12 bases in the middle. This CDR3 contains 15 residues. This chain's CDR3 is CASSLGDIGKETQYF. CDR3 DNA sequence: TGTGCCAGCAGCTTAGGGGACATTGGGAAAGAGACCCAGTACTTC.

This sequence joins TRBV10-3 and TRBJ2-3, with unresolved D. The CDR3 is 16 residues long. Deletions cut 6 bases from V and 0 bases from J, with 16 bases between. Germline V CDR1 and CDR2: ENHRY, SYGVKD. The CDR3 loop is CAIRPTQQQSTDTQYF. Written as DNA, the CDR3 is TGTGCCATCAGACCGACCCAGCAACAGAGCACAGATACGCAGTATTTT.

The genes are TRBV28 and TRBJ2-7; a possible D gene is TRBD1 (6 bases). Per germline, CDR1 MDHEN and CDR2 SYDVKM. The CDR3 has 15 residues. V was pared by 4 bases and J by 7 bases, with 20 bases between. CDR3 region: CASSYPGQILREQYF. The CDR3 coding sequence is TGTGCCAGCAGTTATCCCGGACAGATTTTACGAGAGCAGTACTTC.

This chain joins TRBV25-1 and TRBJ2-5; TRBD1 matches 7 bases. Per the germline V gene, CDR1 is MGHDK and CDR2 is SYGVNS. The CDR3 has 15 amino acids. Losses at the gene ends were 3 bases for V and 2 bases for J; bases not matched to a gene: 6. CDR3 in DNA: TGTGCCAGCAGTGACCCTCGACAGGGACAAGAGACCCAGTACTTC. This encodes CASSDPRQGQETQYF.

This chain links TRBV5-1 with TRBJ2-5; 12 positions match TRBD1. The ends lost 0 bases at V and 2 bases at J; junction bases unmatched: 11. CDR3 size: 19 residues. The V gene's germline CDR1 is SGHRS and CDR2 YFSETQ. The CDR3 region has the DNA TGCGCCAGCAGCTTGGTGGCGGGACAGGGGGCCTCTCGACAAGAGACCCAGTACTTC. It codes for CASSLVAGQGASRQETQYF.

The chain carries TRBV7-2 and TRBJ1-2; perhaps TRBD1 as D (6 bases). Germline-derived CDR1 and CDR2 are SGHTA and FQGNSA. The CDR3 sequence is 12 residues long. The V end lost 5 bases, the J end lost 2 bases, and 6 bases lay between the germline ends. The CDR3 spells CASSRGNYGYTF. The CDR3, as DNA: TGTGCCAGCAGCAGGGGGAACTATGGCTACACCTTC.

The chain uses TRBV6-5 and TRBJ1-6; 11 nucleotides align to TRBD1. The CDR3 has 15 amino acids. The V and J ends lost 5 bases and 7 bases, in that order; junction bases with no gene match: 4. The germline CDR1 and CDR2 sequences are MNHEY and SVGAGI. In DNA, the CDR3 is TGTGCCAGCAGTAGGACAGGGGGCACCAATTCACCCCTCCACTTT. Its translation: CASSRTGGTNSPLHF.

This chain connects TRBV30 to TRBJ2-1; 8 nucleotides align to TRBD2. Losses at the gene ends were 2 bases for V and 1 base for J; bases not matched to a gene: 13. Germline CDR1 GTSNPN, CDR2 SVGIG (reference sequence). The CDR3 is made up of 18 amino acids. CDR3: CAWSLGVRRGGSYNEQFF. For the CDR3, the DNA is TGTGCCTGGAGTCTAGGTGTTCGTCGGGGGGGTTCCTACAATGAGCAGTTCTTC.

The chain employs TRBV27 and TRBJ2-1; D is possibly TRBD1 (6 bases). The CDR3 contains 13 residues. Germline V CDR1 and CDR2: MNHEY, SMNVEV (reference sequence). Trimming removed 5 bases at V and 4 bases at J, with 9 bases between. The CDR3 protein is CASSLQGYNEQFF. Written as DNA, the CDR3 is TGTGCCAGCAGTCTACAGGGATACAATGAGCAGTTCTTC.

V gene TRBV4-2 combines with J gene TRBJ2-1, with 11 bases matching TRBD2. V lost 5 bases to trimming and J lost 5 bases; unmatched junction nucleotides: 8. The CDR3 is 16 residues long. Germline CDR1 LGHNA, CDR2 YNFKEQ. CDR3 residues: CASSDIAGGPNNEQFF. The CDR3 DNA reads as TGTGCCAGCAGCGATATAGCGGGAGGGCCTAACAATGAGCAGTTCTTC.

The J gene is TRBJ1-5, the V gene TRBV7-2, with 9 bases identical to TRBD1. Per the germline V gene, CDR1 is SGHTA and CDR2 is FQGNSA. This CDR3 has 16 residues. After removal of 5 bases from V and 2 bases from J, the junction contained 7 bases not matched to a gene. The CDR3 nucleotides are TGTGCCAGCAGCCCGGGACAGGGAAGGGGCAATCAGCCCCAGCATTTT. Its translation: CASSPGQGRGNQPQHF.

The genes are TRBV6-5 and TRBJ1-4, with no clear D. CDR1 is MNHEY and CDR2 is SVGAGI in the germline V gene. CDR3 length equals 14 residues. V was clipped by 8 bases and J by 5 bases, with 15 bases between them. CDR3 amino acids: CASGETVRNEKLFF. The CDR3 DNA follows: TGTGCCAGCGGAGAGACGGTGAGGAATGAAAAACTGTTTTTT.

V gene TRBV10-1 combines with J gene TRBJ2-5, with D tentatively TRBD2 (6 bases). Germline lookup yields CDR1 WNHNN and CDR2 SYGVQD (reference sequence). Trimming took off 5 bases at V and 3 bases at J, with 13 bases between the two ends. This CDR3 has 14 residues. The CDR3 DNA follows: TGCGCCAGCAGTCCCACCCGGGGGAAAGAGACCCAGTACTTC. Its translation: CASSPTRGKETQYF.

The chain combines TRBV27 with TRBJ1-5; D gene ambiguous. V shed 4 bases and J shed 0 bases, with 13 bases lying between them. The CDR3 runs to 16 residues. Germline CDR1 and CDR2: MNHEY and SMNVEV (reference sequence). The CDR3 DNA is TGTGCCAGCAGTTCTTATTCACTCAATAGCAATCAGCCCCAGCATTTT. The encoded protein is CASSSYSLNSNQPQHF.